Listed here are 6 T cell receptor beta chains from one sample, sequenced in a study of cytomegalovirus exposure and HLA in healthy donors. It was with 60 Vbeta and 13 Jbeta primers that the PCR ran. The assay was immunoSEQ multiplex PCR, and TCRdb's table has in-frame clones only and misses some. This repertoire includes fewer than 150,000 clones. The specimen sequenced was PBMCs. These receptors were obtained from a woman in her sixties in good health and CMV-seronegative.

The CDR3 loop reads CASSPWGTVGNEQFF. CDR3 nucleotide sequence: TGTGCCAGCAGCCCCTGGGGGACAGTGGGCAATGAGCAGTTCTTC. The chain carries TRBV9 and TRBJ2-1; 7 bases align to TRBD1. The CDR3 length is 15 residues. Germline trimming cut 4 bases from V and 6 bases from J; bases unmatched to any gene: 10. Per the germline V gene, CDR1 is SGDLS and CDR2 is YYNGEE.

V and J are TRBV7-9 and TRBJ2-2, with a weak D call TRBD2 (6 bases). Trimming took 6 bases from V and 0 from J, leaving 14 bases between them. Germline V lookup: CDR1 SEHNR, CDR2 FQNEAQ (reference sequence). This CDR3 has 16 residues. The CDR3 loop is CASRYRGTSNTGELFF. In DNA, the CDR3 is TGTGCCAGCAGGTATCGGGGGACCTCGAACACCGGGGAGCTGTTTTTT.

V and J are TRBV5-1 and TRBJ2-7; D ambiguous. The CDR3 covers 12 residues. Germline CDR1 reads SGHRS; CDR2 reads YFSETQ. V dropped 4 bases and J dropped 6 bases, with 11 bases sitting between them. The CDR3 nucleotides are TGCGCCAGCAGCACTTTAGATAGCGAGCAGTACTTC. Amino acid sequence: CASSTLDSEQYF.

The V call is TRBV9, the J call TRBJ2-7; unclear D gene. CDR1 and CDR2 from the germline V gene are SGDLS and YYNGEE. V gave up 4 bases and J gave up 4 bases, with 18 bases separating them. There are 15 residues in the CDR3. The CDR3 sequence is CASSPWVDSMYEQYF. The DNA for the CDR3 is TGTGCCAGCAGCCCATGGGTCGACTCCATGTACGAGCAGTACTTC.

The chain is built from TRBV7-9 and TRBJ1-3; D is unresolved. Germline V gives CDR1 SEHNR, CDR2 FQNEAQ (reference sequence). The CDR3 runs to 13 residues. Trimming took 3 bases from V and 3 from J, leaving 6 bases between them. CDR3 in DNA: TGTGCCAGCAGCTTGGCAGGTGGAAACACCATATATTTT. This gives the protein CASSLAGGNTIYF.

The gene calls are TRBV4-1 and TRBJ1-1, with D hard to call. The V and J ends lost 2 bases and 2 bases respectively, with 6 bases between them. CDR3 length equals 13 residues. Germline assignment: CDR1 MGHRA and CDR2 YSYEKL. DNA for the CDR3: TGCGCCAGCAGCCAACTTCTAAACACTGAAGCTTTCTTT. This gives the protein CASSQLLNTEAFF.